One and the same sample provided the 5 T cell receptor beta chains below, sequenced in a study of OX40 agonist ivuxolimab in advanced cancers. Sequenced by immunoSEQ multiplex PCR; TCRdb stores in-frame clones only, minus some. Of about 65,000 clones listed, around 87% are singletons. The sample was CD4+ or CD8+ T cells sorted from blood, taken in a trial of the OX40 agonist ivuxolimab. All receptors come from an adult with an advanced solid tumor such as melanoma, head and neck, liver or kidney cancer.

The rearrangement links TRBV5-4 to TRBJ2-5, with 7 bases matching TRBD2. The CDR3 length is 13 residues. CDR1 and CDR2 (germline): SGHNT, YYREEE (reference sequence). After removal of 4 bases from V and 2 bases from J, the junction contained 2 bases not matched to a gene. Here the CDR3 reads CASSEGLQETQYF. The CDR3 DNA reads as TGTGCCAGCAGCGAGGGACTACAAGAGACCCAGTACTTC.

The J gene is TRBJ2-7, the V gene TRBV7-2, with 7 nucleotides matching TRBD1. V lost 4 bases to trimming and J lost 6 bases; unmatched junction nucleotides: 3. The CDR3 has 12 amino acids. From germline, CDR1 is SGHTA and CDR2 FQGNSA. The CDR3 sequence: CASSSRQGEQYF. In DNA form, the CDR3 reads TGTGCCAGCAGCTCCCGACAGGGCGAGCAGTACTTC.

The chain employs TRBV6-1 and TRBJ2-1, with 10 positions matching TRBD1. The V and J ends lost 3 bases and 7 bases, in that order; junction bases with no gene match: 9. Germline V CDR1 and CDR2: MNHNS, SASEGT. This CDR3 has 16 amino acids. Written as DNA, the CDR3 is TGTGCCAGCAGTGACGAGGGGACAGGGGTTAGGAATGAGCAGTTCTTC. This codes for CASSDEGTGVRNEQFF.

This clone was observed a single time. This chain uses TRBV4-3 with TRBJ1-5; 11 positions match TRBD1. The germline V gene has CDR1 LGHNA and CDR2 YSLEER. The CDR3 loop spans 17 amino acids. Unmatched junction bases numbered 4, after V lost 3 bases and J lost 0 bases. The CDR3 loop reads CASSQRGTGGSNQPQHF. The CDR3 nucleotides read TGCGCCAGCAGCCAGAGAGGGACAGGGGGTAGCAATCAGCCCCAGCATTTT.

This clone was seen a few times. The CDR3 does not close with the conserved phenylalanine or tryptophan, likely indicating a read error. The limits of the CDR3 on the DNA are not certain, so only TCRdb's listed CDR3 is given. The CDR3 loop reads CASSSQPGQRIHY. The V and J genes are TRBV7-8 and TRBJ1-2; the table's D call, TRBD1, has no DNA check behind it. Germline V gene lookup returns CDR1 SGHVS and CDR2 FQNEAQ. A total of 13 residues make up the CDR3, ends included.